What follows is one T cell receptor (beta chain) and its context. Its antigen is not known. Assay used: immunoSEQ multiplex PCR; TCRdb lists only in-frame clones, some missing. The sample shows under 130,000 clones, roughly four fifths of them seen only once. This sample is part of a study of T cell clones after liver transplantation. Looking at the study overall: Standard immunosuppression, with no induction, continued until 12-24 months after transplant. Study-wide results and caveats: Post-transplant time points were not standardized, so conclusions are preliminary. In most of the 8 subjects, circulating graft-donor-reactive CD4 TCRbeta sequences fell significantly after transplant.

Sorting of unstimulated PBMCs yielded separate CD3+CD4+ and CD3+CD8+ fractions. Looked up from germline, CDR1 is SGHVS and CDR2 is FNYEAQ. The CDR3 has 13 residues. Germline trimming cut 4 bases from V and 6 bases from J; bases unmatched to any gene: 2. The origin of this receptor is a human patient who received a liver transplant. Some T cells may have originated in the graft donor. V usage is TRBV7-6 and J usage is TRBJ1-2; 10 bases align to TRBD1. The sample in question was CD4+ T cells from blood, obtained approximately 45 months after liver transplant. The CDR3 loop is CASSSGQGDGYTF. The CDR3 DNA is TGTGCCAGCAGCTCCGGACAGGGGGATGGCTACACCTTC.